A single sample is the source of the 21 T cell receptor beta chains below, sequenced in a study of molecular identifiers for immune sequencing clone quantification. TCRdb redid the calling of the PCR reads with MiXCR, one entry per CDR3 protein. Altogether approximately 670,000 distinct CDR3 sequences are present, 15% to 20% being singletons, with the ten largest covering roughly 0.9%. Sequenced: naive CD8+ T cells from blood, with Jurkat cell RNA spiked in. Subset specified: FACS-sorted CD8+CD4-CCR7+CD45RA+ naive T cells. These receptors were obtained from a human donor in good health. Some libraries in this study had Jurkat cell RNA spiked in.

The rearrangement links TRBV19 to TRBJ2-3; D may be TRBD1 or TRBD2 (7 bases each). The ends were cut back, 4 bases at V and 1 base at J, with 9 bases in the middle. Per germline, CDR1 LNHDA and CDR2 SQIVND (reference sequence). The CDR3 is 14 residues long. CDR3 in DNA: TGTGCCAGTAGTACAGGGGGGGGCACAGATACGCAGTATTTT. Translation: CASSTGGGTDTQYF.

On this clonotype: A much larger clone differs from this one at a single base, so this may be a read error. The rearrangement links TRBV27 to TRBJ2-3, with D perhaps matching TRBD1 (6 bases). CDR1 and CDR2 (germline): MNHEY, SMNVEV (reference sequence). This CDR3 is built from 14 residues. The CDR3 nucleotides read TGTACCAGCAGCAGTTGGGACAACACAGATACGCAGTATTTT. Translating it yields CTSSSWDNTDTQYF.

This chain joins TRBV27 and TRBJ2-1; a weak D match, TRBD2 (6 bases). Trimming took off 3 bases at V and 7 bases at J, with 10 bases between the two ends. This CDR3 has 13 residues. The V gene's germline CDR1 is MNHEY and CDR2 SMNVEV (reference sequence). The CDR3 DNA is TGTGCCAGCAGTTTGCCGACTAGGAATGAGCAGTTCTTC. This encodes CASSLPTRNEQFF.

This clonotype was recorded a few times. The chain joins TRBV7-9 to TRBJ2-7, with 7 bases identical to TRBD1. V shed 0 bases, J shed 4 bases, and the junction held 6 bases outside the gene matches. The CDR3 is made up of 15 amino acids. In germline, CDR1 is SEHNR, CDR2 FQNEAQ (reference sequence). CDR3: CASSLAEGASYEQYF. The CDR3 bases are TGTGCCAGCAGCTTAGCAGAGGGGGCTTCTTACGAGCAGTACTTC.

The table lists this clonotype with a few counts. V gene TRBV5-1 combines with J gene TRBJ2-1, with 7 bases fitting TRBD2. This CDR3 contains 17 residues. Germline trimming cut 4 bases from V and 2 bases from J; bases unmatched to any gene: 12. In germline, CDR1 is SGHRS, CDR2 YFSETQ. The DNA of the CDR3 is TGCGCCAGCAGCGCCAACGCAGGTGCGGGGGCCTACAATGAGCAGTTCTTC. Translating it yields CASSANAGAGAYNEQFF.

In this sample, this clonotype turned up a few times. J is TRBJ2-1 and V is TRBV7-9; D gene ambiguous. CDR1 and CDR2 from the germline V gene are SEHNR and FQNEAQ (reference sequence). This CDR3 has 13 amino acids. Trimming shortened V by 7 bases and J by 0 bases, and 7 bases separated the two germline ends. This CDR3 reads CASKKSSYNEQFF. The CDR3 DNA follows: TGTGCCAGCAAAAAGAGCTCCTACAATGAGCAGTTCTTC.

As concerns this clonotype: The conserved final phenylalanine or tryptophan is absent from the CDR3, which likely points to a read error. The chain links TRBV6-5 to TRBJ1-5, with TRBD1 matching 9 bases. Germline V lookup: CDR1 MNHEY, CDR2 SVGAGI. V was pared by 6 bases and J by 4 bases, with 7 bases of the junction left unmatched. This CDR3 spans 15 amino acids. This chain's CDR3 is CASSPTDRGNQPQHS. CDR3 sequence (DNA): TGTGCCAGCAGCCCCACCGACAGGGGGAATCAGCCCCAGCATTCT.

V usage is TRBV29-1 and J usage is TRBJ2-1; D perhaps matches TRBD2 (5 bases). This CDR3 is 17 amino acids long. CDR1 is SQVTM, CDR2 ANQGSEA, per germline. Trimming took off 7 bases at V and 7 bases at J, with 29 bases between the two ends. The CDR3, as DNA: TGCAGCGCCGTCGTGGGTGGGTACGCGGGTACGGGGAATGAGCAGTTCTTC. It is translated as CSAVVGGYAGTGNEQFF.

This clonotype came up many times. V usage is TRBV7-9 and J usage is TRBJ1-1; no clear D gene. The V end was cut by 4 bases, the J end by 2 bases, with 5 bases between. There are 12 residues in the CDR3. Germline-derived CDR1 and CDR2 are SEHNR and FQNEAQ (reference sequence). As DNA, the CDR3 is TGTGCCAGCAGCTGGACCAACACTGAAGCTTTCTTT. Encoded protein: CASSWTNTEAFF.

The sample holds many counts of this clonotype. The V call is TRBV4-3, the J call TRBJ2-1; weak D call: TRBD2 (6 bases). Per the germline V gene, CDR1 is LGHNA and CDR2 is YSLEER. Trimming cost V 1 base and J 8 bases, with 15 bases left between them. This CDR3 is 15 amino acids long. Here the CDR3 DNA reads TGCGCCAGCAGCCAAGCAGGACTACAAGGACATGAGCAGTTCTTC. It encodes CASSQAGLQGHEQFF.

This clonotype was observed at least ten times. The chain employs TRBV7-6 and TRBJ2-7; D might be TRBD2 (5 bases). The CDR3 loop spans 15 amino acids. In germline, CDR1 is SGHVS, CDR2 FNYEAQ. Trimming took off 5 bases at V and 3 bases at J, with 17 bases between the two ends. CDR3 in amino acids: CASSQNALAGYEQYF. The CDR3 DNA sequence: TGTGCCAGCAGCCAAAACGCGCTAGCAGGCTACGAGCAGTACTTC.

The chain has TRBV19 and TRBJ1-5, with D possibly TRBD1 on 5 matching bases. Germline assignment: CDR1 LNHDA and CDR2 SQIVND (reference sequence). V was cut by 2 bases and J by 7 bases, with 18 bases left in between. The CDR3 extends over 16 amino acids. CDR3 protein: CASSIYGGASSQPQHF. CDR3 DNA sequence: TGTGCCAGTAGTATATACGGGGGAGCTTCCAGCCAGCCCCAGCATTTT.

This clonotype showed up many times. The gene calls are TRBV7-9 and TRBJ2-7; 9 bases line up with TRBD2. The J segment lost 4 bases and the V segment lost 3 bases, leaving 7 bases of the junction unmatched. Germline V gives CDR1 SEHNR, CDR2 FQNEAQ (reference sequence). The CDR3 totals 15 residues. The CDR3 protein is CASSFSSGNVYEQYF. CDR3 nucleotides: TGTGCCAGCAGCTTTTCTAGCGGGAACGTATACGAGCAGTACTTC.

As for this clonotype: Being one base from a much bigger clone, this may be a read error. The chain couples TRBV6-5 to TRBJ1-1; D remains unclear. V was pared by 0 bases and J by 2 bases, with 7 bases between. This CDR3 region has 14 residues. CDR1 and CDR2 (germline): MNHEY, SVGAGI. CDR3 region: CASSYSAINTEAFF. The CDR3 coding sequence is TGTGCCAGCAGTTACTCGGCCATTAACACTGAAGCTTTCTTT.

This clonotype was observed at least ten times. The chain couples TRBV4-1 to TRBJ1-1, with unresolved D. CDR3 length equals 16 residues. Germline V lookup: CDR1 MGHRA, CDR2 YSYEKL. V lost 4 bases and J 1 base, leaving 16 bases between the germline ends. The CDR3 spells CASSPSVGVTNTEAFF. The CDR3 DNA reads TGCGCCAGCAGCCCTTCCGTCGGGGTGACGAACACTGAAGCTTTCTTT.

This clonotype has a count of ten or more. CDR3 DNA sequence: TGTGCCAGCAGCTTAGAAGGGGTCCATCAGCCCCAGCATTTT. Amino acid sequence: CASSLEGVHQPQHF. V is TRBV7-2 and J is TRBJ1-5; D is perhaps TRBD1 (5 bases). The CDR3 extends over 14 amino acids. V lost 1 base and J 5 bases, leaving 9 bases between the germline ends. CDR1 is SGHTA and CDR2 is FQGNSA in the germline V gene.

This clonotype occurred many times. The chain links TRBV27 to TRBJ2-7, with TRBD1 identical over 7 bases. With V trimmed by 5 bases and J by 2 bases, 6 bases remained unmatched. Germline V lookup: CDR1 MNHEY, CDR2 SMNVEV (reference sequence). There are 14 residues in the CDR3. The CDR3 DNA is TGTGCCAGCAGTACTTGGGACAGAGCCTACGAGCAGTACTTC. Translated, it gives CASSTWDRAYEQYF.

Turning to this clonotype: Since a much larger clone is just one base distant, this may be a read error. The chain has TRBV7-2 and TRBJ2-7; 7 nucleotides line up with TRBD1. V dropped 5 bases and J dropped 4; count of bases not matched to a gene: 11. The CDR3 totals 15 residues. Germline CDR1 SGHTA, CDR2 FQGNSA. The CDR3 region is CASSGGQIPEYEQYF. The DNA for the CDR3 is TGTGCCAGCAGCGGGGGACAGATCCCTGAATACGAGCAGTACTTC.

In its sample, this clonotype was seen a few times. The V call is TRBV14, the J call TRBJ2-7; 10 bases map to TRBD2. The CDR3 totals 17 residues. The germline V gene has CDR1 SGHDN and CDR2 FVKESK. Germline trimming cut 6 bases from V and 0 bases from J; bases unmatched to any gene: 11. Here the CDR3 DNA reads TGTGCCAGCAGTGGGCGGCTAGCGGGAGCCTACTCCTACGAGCAGTACTTC. As protein: CASSGRLAGAYSYEQYF. Complete variable domain (other parts from reference TRBV14 and TRBJ2-7): EAGVTQFPSHSVIEKGQTVTLRCDPISGHDNLYWYRRVMGKEIKFLLHFVKESKQDESGMPNNRFLAERTGGTYSTLKVQPAELEDSGVYFCASSGRLAGAYSYEQYFGPGTRLTVT.

The chain recombines TRBV4-3 with TRBJ1-2; D is unresolved. The ends were cut back, 0 bases at V and 3 bases at J, with 14 bases in the middle. This CDR3 is built from 16 residues. CDR1 and CDR2 (germline): LGHNA, YSLEER. The CDR3: CASSQDSLGSYYGYTF. The CDR3 DNA follows: TGCGCCAGCAGCCAAGATTCCCTAGGGAGTTACTATGGCTACACCTTC.

Concerning this clonotype: Its ends do not fully match the called genes, so a read error is possible. This rearrangement joins TRBV20-1 to TRBJ1-1, with TRBD1 as a possible D gene (5 bases). Looked up from germline, CDR1 is DFQATT and CDR2 is SNEGSKA (reference sequence). The CDR3 sequence is 13 residues long. The DNA of the CDR3 is TGCAGAGCTAGAGACATAGGGACCACTGAAGCTTTCTTT. It yields the protein CRARDIGTTEAFF.